The sequence of this TCR beta chain was determined in a study of blood T cell repertoires in COVID-19. Per the original data handling: From reference gene primer amplification, estimates of nucleated cell counts were derived. Data came from immunoSEQ multiplex PCR; TCRdb stores just in-frame clones and leaves some out. The V and J calls and clone size come from that table; D and trimming were worked out from the DNA. The data show some 130,000 clones, with around 80% seen just once and more than 5% held by the top ten. Individuals drawn from about 26 US areas were about 18 to 100 years old. Cohort placement rested on clinical history that participants reported themselves. Each recovered donor of Cohort 3 presented with two negative PCRs, clearance, or symptom resolution. V was shortened by 4 bases and J by 2 bases, with 10 bases between the two germline ends. Germline CDR1 is SGHRS and CDR2 is YFSETQ. The CDR3 loop spans 14 amino acids.

V gene TRBV5-1 combines with J gene TRBJ2-1; possibly TRBD1 for D (6 bases). The sequencing input was PBMCs or T cells enriched from blood (not recorded which). This sequence originates from a woman aged 45 to 65 who had recovered from COVID-19. Written as DNA, the CDR3 is TGCGCCAGCAGCCCCGGGACAACCTACAATGAGCAGTTCTTC. Protein product: CASSPGTTYNEQFF.